This T cell receptor (beta chain) was found in a study of regulatory T cells in long-lasting Graves disease. Across the study: The criterion for persistent Graves' disease was over 5 years of antithyroid drugs with positive TSH receptor antibodies.

The sample's time point: persistent/refractory GD, antithyroid drugs over 5 years with positive TRAb. RNA from PBMCs was the source of the TCR library. Construction of the TCR beta libraries employed iRepertoire HTBI primers in conjunction with Arm-PCR of CDR3 regions. From the multiplex PCR reads, TCRdb called clonotypes with MiXCR, one entry per CDR3 protein. The sample has roughly 400,000 distinct CDR3 sequences, around a fifth seen once. This CDR3 has 18 residues. Germline V gene data show CDR1 as MDHEN and CDR2 as SYDVKM. Losses at the gene ends were 5 bases for V and 6 bases for J; bases not matched to a gene: 16. This clonotype came up many times.

The sequence was collected from a female donor with Graves disease. The chain carries TRBV28 and TRBJ1-6; TRBD1 aligns across 7 bases. The source material was peripheral blood mononuclear cells (PBMCs), sampled when the disease was refractory, from a patient treated with antithyroid drugs. CDR3 protein: CASSIPRGAGEGNSPLHF. For the CDR3, the DNA is TGTGCCAGCAGTATTCCCAGGGGGGCAGGAGAGGGTAATTCACCCCTCCACTTT.